These 14 T cell receptor beta chains came from one sample sequenced in a study of cytomegalovirus exposure and HLA in healthy donors listed by TCRdb under 2017. The library was made by the immunoSEQ multiplex PCR assay. A mixture of 60 forward primers for TCR Vbeta segments and 13 reverse primers for TCR Jbeta segments was used in the multiplex PCR. TCRdb re-hosts the immuneACCESS table, in-frame sequences only. Its copies lack some clones; in the studies checked, an unresolved V gene accounts for under half of them, and the cause for the rest is not known. In all, the sample holds about 160,000 clones, and more than 65% of those were seen once. Clones ranked in the top ten supply roughly 1.2% of the sample. The source material was PBMCs. These receptors all come from a woman in her forties or fifties in good health and CMV-seronegative.

The chain couples TRBV20-1 to TRBJ2-3, with D uncertain. The CDR3 is 11 residues long. The V gene lost 3 bases and the J gene lost 2 bases, with 3 bases spanning the gap. Germline CDR1 reads DFQATT; CDR2 reads SNEGSKA (reference sequence). The CDR3 reads CSASHTDTQYF. The DNA of the CDR3 is TGCAGTGCTAGTCACACAGATACGCAGTATTTT.

This clone was recorded a few times. This CDR3 is CASRYQAGFTDTQYF. In DNA form, the CDR3 reads TGTGCCAGCAGATACCAAGCGGGGTTCACAGATACGCAGTATTTT. The chain has TRBV7-2 and TRBJ2-3, with TRBD2 matching 7 bases. Germline V CDR1 and CDR2: SGHTA, FQGNSA. Trimming at V came to 6 bases and at J to 2 bases, leaving 8 bases not matched to a gene. The CDR3 runs 15 residues. Full variable domain (missing parts from reference TRBV7-2 and TRBJ2-3): GAGVSQSPSNKVTEKGKDVELRCDPISGHTALYWYRQSLGQGLEFLIYFQGNSAPDKSGLPSDRFSAERTGGSVSTLTIQRTQQEDSAVYLCASRYQAGFTDTQYFGPGTRLTVL.

The chain joins TRBV10-3 to TRBJ2-2; 8 nucleotides line up with TRBD1. CDR1 and CDR2 (germline): ENHRY, SYGVKD. The CDR3 contains 17 residues. With 8 bases clipped from V and 4 bases from J, the junction kept 15 bases outside the gene matches. CDR3 sequence reads: CAISTAARGLGTGELFF. The CDR3 coding sequence is TGTGCCATCTCAACCGCGGCCAGGGGGCTTGGCACCGGGGAGCTGTTTTTT.

This chain uses TRBV7-6 with TRBJ1-2; perhaps TRBD1 as D (5 bases). The CDR3 runs 13 residues. Germline CDR1 and CDR2: SGHVS and FNYEAQ. The germline V and J ends were trimmed by 5 bases and 6 bases, with 13 bases remaining between them. The chain's CDR3 is CASSQGAVDGYTF. CDR3 nucleotides: TGTGCCAGCAGCCAGGGCGCCGTGGATGGCTACACCTTC.

The V and J genes are TRBV5-1 and TRBJ2-7, with TRBD2 identical over 12 bases. The germline gives CDR1 SGHRS, CDR2 YFSETQ. The CDR3 runs 16 residues. Trimming cost V 0 bases and J 6 bases; bases outside gene matches: 7. The CDR3 nucleotides read TGCGCCAGCAGCTTGGGACCACAGGGACTAGCGGGCGAGCAGTACTTC. It encodes CASSLGPQGLAGEQYF.

The rearrangement links TRBV4-1 to TRBJ1-1, with TRBD1 matching over 10 bases. The CDR3 is 14 amino acids. Germline V gene lookup returns CDR1 MGHRA and CDR2 YSYEKL. The V and J ends lost 4 bases and 5 bases, in that order; junction bases with no gene match: 4. The CDR3 nucleotides are TGCGCCAGCAGCCTTGGACAGGGGGGAACTGAAGCTTTCTTT. Its translation is CASSLGQGGTEAFF.

This clone has a handful of counts. V usage is TRBV5-1 and J usage is TRBJ2-5, with 7 bases that match TRBD2. The CDR3 is made up of 16 amino acids. J gave up 1 base and V 7 bases, and 13 bases lay outside the gene matches. Germline CDR1 SGHRS, CDR2 YFSETQ. For the CDR3, the DNA is TGCGCCAGCGCGGATGGGAGCGGGGCCCCCCAAGAGACCCAGTACTTC. This translates into CASADGSGAPQETQYF.

The V and J genes are TRBV25-1 and TRBJ1-3, with 9 positions matching TRBD1. The CDR3 sequence is 16 residues long. Per germline, CDR1 MGHDK and CDR2 SYGVNS. V dropped 8 bases and J dropped 4; count of bases not matched to a gene: 12. The CDR3 reads CASGITGGAGGNTIYF. The CDR3 region has the DNA TGTGCCAGCGGGATCACAGGGGGCGCCGGAGGAAACACCATATATTTT. The variable domain in full, with the rest retrieved from reference TRBV25-1 and TRBJ1-3, is EADIYQTPRYLVIGTGKKITLECSQTMGHDKMYWYQQDPGMELHLIHYSYGVNSTEKGDLSSESTVSRIRTEHFPLTLESARPSHTSQYLCASGITGGAGGNTIYFGEGSWLTVV.

The V call is TRBV19, the J call TRBJ2-7; the match to TRBD1 covers 10 bases. With V trimmed by 2 bases and J by 5 bases, 9 bases remained unmatched. The germline V gene has CDR1 LNHDA and CDR2 SQIVND (reference sequence). The CDR3 sequence is 16 residues long. The DNA for the CDR3 is TGTGCCAGTAGTATAAGCTGGGACAGGGGTGTTAACGAGCAGTACTTC. Its translation is CASSISWDRGVNEQYF.

The rearrangement uses TRBV7-2 and TRBJ2-7, with D perhaps TRBD1 (6 bases). CDR1 and CDR2 (germline): SGHTA, FQGNSA. Trimming took 5 bases from V and 4 from J, leaving 12 bases between them. This CDR3 comprises 13 residues. CDR3 loop: CASSRSGEYEQYF. The CDR3 coding sequence is TGTGCCAGCAGCCGATCAGGGGAGTACGAGCAGTACTTC.

The V and J genes are TRBV5-1 and TRBJ1-2; 7 nucleotides line up with TRBD1. The germline gives CDR1 SGHRS, CDR2 YFSETQ. This CDR3 has 13 residues. The V gene end was trimmed by 4 bases and the J gene end by 13 bases; junction bases not matched to a gene: 13. The CDR3 loop is CASSTGMGQGGTF. The CDR3 DNA sequence: TGCGCCAGCAGCACGGGCATGGGGCAGGGGGGCACCTTC.

V is TRBV5-1 and J is TRBJ2-1; 11 bases fit TRBD2. V trimming: 0 bases; J trimming: 3 bases; junction bases outside the gene matches: 5. Germline V gene data show CDR1 as SGHRS and CDR2 as YFSETQ. The CDR3 totals 17 residues. The CDR3 DNA reads TGCGCCAGCAGCTTGGAGGTTGGGACTAGCGGCTACAATGAGCAGTTCTTC. It codes for CASSLEVGTSGYNEQFF.

This clone appeared a few times. The chain joins TRBV5-6 to TRBJ1-1; D possibly corresponds to TRBD1 (5 bases). The CDR3 extends over 12 amino acids. Germline V gives CDR1 SGHDT, CDR2 YYEEEE. The V end was cut by 2 bases, the J end by 5 bases, with 7 bases between. The CDR3 bases are TGTGCCAGCAGCTTTCAGGGAACTGAAGCTTTCTTT. Its protein product is CASSFQGTEAFF.

V is TRBV5-6 and J is TRBJ1-2; TRBD1 matches 7 bases. Germline loops: CDR1 SGHDT, CDR2 YYEEEE. After removal of 4 bases from V and 6 bases from J, the junction contained 9 bases not matched to a gene. The CDR3 has 14 amino acids. Written as DNA, the CDR3 is TGTGCCAGCAGCCGACAGGGAATTTTGCATGGCTACACCTTC. Protein: CASSRQGILHGYTF.